This TCR beta chain was recorded in a study of CD8 T cells in ankylosing spondylitis. The CDR3 runs 14 residues. The trim removed 0 bases at V and 5 bases at J, leaving 4 bases unmatched. Germline V gene lookup returns CDR1 LGHDT and CDR2 YNNKEL (reference sequence). Study-wide findings and caveats: Enrichment of disease-linked clones was reportedly significant in matched ankylosing spondylitis synovial fluid.

TCRdb processed the 5' RACE reads anew with MiXCR; each CDR3 protein has one entry. Of 150,000 to 200,000 distinct CDR3 sequences listed, 10% to 15% are singletons. This clonotype was detected many times. The antigen remains undetermined. Sequencing was done on a sample of blood, either unsorted or a sorted T cell fraction (not recorded which). The chain carries TRBV3-1 and TRBJ2-7; TRBD2 aligns across 7 bases. This sequence originates from a female donor with ankylosing spondylitis or in good health (not recorded which). The CDR3 region has the DNA TGTGCCAGCAGCCAAGAACCGGGACTAAACGAGCAGTACTTC. Its protein is CASSQEPGLNEQYF.